Shown below are 6 T cell receptor beta chains from a single sample sequenced in a study of blood T cell repertoires in COVID-19. Using immunoSEQ multiplex PCR, the repertoire was profiled, and TCRdb retains in-frame clones only, with some absent. This table has 250,000 to 300,000 clones, 85% to 90% appearing once. Sequenced material: PBMCs or T cells enriched from blood (not recorded which). These receptors all stem from a woman aged 55-70 years who had recovered from COVID-19.

The V call is TRBV28, the J call TRBJ2-2, with TRBD1 identical over 10 bases. Looked up from germline, CDR1 is MDHEN and CDR2 is SYDVKM. This CDR3 has 13 amino acids. V trimming: 7 bases; J trimming: 8 bases; junction bases outside the gene matches: 4. The CDR3 bases are TGTGCCAGCAAGACAGGGGGCTGGGGGGAGCTGTTTTTT. As protein: CASKTGGWGELFF. Supplemented by reference TRBV28 and TRBJ2-2, the full variable domain reads DVKVTQSSRYLVKRTGEKVFLECVQDMDHENMFWYRQDPGLGLRLIYFSYDVKMKEKGDIPEGYSVSREKKERFSLILESASTNQTSMYLCASKTGGWGELFFGEGSRLTVL.

The chain uses TRBV6-2 or TRBV6-3 and TRBJ1-2; TRBD1 is a possible D gene (6 bases). V was clipped by 5 bases and J by 4 bases, with 11 bases between them. Germline V gives CDR1 MNHEY, CDR2 SVGEGT. The CDR3 has 13 residues. CDR3 protein: CASSRTDTYGYTF. In DNA, the CDR3 is TGTGCCAGCAGTCGGACAGACACCTATGGCTACACCTTC.

This chain joins TRBV7-2 and TRBJ1-1; D unclear. From germline, CDR1 is SGHTA and CDR2 FQGNSA. The CDR3 is 12 amino acids. Trimming shortened V by 6 bases and J by 7 bases, and 12 bases separated the two germline ends. The CDR3 coding sequence is TGTGCCAGCAGTCCGACAACCGTTGAAGCTTTCTTT. This sequence encodes CASSPTTVEAFF.

The chain employs TRBV12-5 and TRBJ1-5; 10 nucleotides agree with TRBD1. V gave up 6 bases and J gave up 3 bases; unmatched junction bases: 8. CDR1 is LGHNT and CDR2 is FRNRAP in the germline V gene. The CDR3 spans 16 residues. The CDR3 is CASGLRDRGHNQPQHF. CDR3 DNA sequence: TGTGCTAGTGGCCTCCGGGACAGGGGACACAATCAGCCCCAGCATTTT.

The V call is TRBV5-8, the J call TRBJ1-1; TRBD1 aligns across 7 bases. Germline CDR1 is SGHTS and CDR2 is YDEGEE. J lost 3 bases, V lost 4 bases, and 6 bases had no gene match. This CDR3 is built from 14 residues. The CDR3 DNA sequence: TGTGCCAGCAGCCCCAAGACAGGGTACACTGAAGCTTTCTTT. This codes for CASSPKTGYTEAFF.

The chain joins TRBV5-1 to TRBJ2-1; 7 nucleotides align to TRBD2. V lost 4 bases to trimming and J lost 0 bases; unmatched junction nucleotides: 10. Germline assignment: CDR1 SGHRS and CDR2 YFSETQ. The CDR3 spans 17 residues. The CDR3 sequence is CASSPREGGGSYNEQFF. CDR3 in DNA: TGCGCCAGCAGCCCAAGGGAGGGAGGCGGCTCCTACAATGAGCAGTTCTTC.